This T cell receptor beta chain is drawn from a study of glioma-infiltrating T cells after dendritic cell vaccination. TCRdb's table, derived via immunoSEQ multiplex PCR, lists solely in-frame clones and lacks some. This table holds some 73,000 clones, over 75% found once. The specimen comprised blood, sampled before dendritic cell vaccination. This TCR derives from a human donor with glioblastoma.

The CDR3 bases are TGTGCCAGCAGTCCTAGCGGAGCAAATACGCAGTATTTT. It encodes CASSPSGANTQYF. V usage is TRBV25-1 and J usage is TRBJ2-3; 7 bases agree with TRBD2. The CDR3 contains 13 residues. Germline values: CDR1 MGHDK, CDR2 SYGVNS. V lost 5 bases, J lost 7 bases, and 6 bases stayed unmatched.